A selection of T cell receptor beta chains follows, all from one sample in a study of cytomegalovirus exposure and HLA in healthy donors. Method: immunoSEQ multiplex PCR; TCRdb's copy keeps in-frame clones and lacks some. The sample data list around 70,000 clones. Sequencing used PBMCs. The origin of the receptors is a woman in her twenties or thirties in good health and CMV-seronegative. CDR3s include the opening cysteine and the closing phenylalanine or tryptophan. A D gene is named only where the DNA matches it firmly.

J,D,V,DNA,CDR3
TRBJ2-7,.,TRBV29-1,TGCAGCGTTGGGCGGGGCTCCTACGAGCAGTACTTC,CSVGRGSYEQYF
TRBJ2-3,.,TRBV30,TGTGCCTGTCCTAGAGGTGAACGCACAGATACGCAGTATTTT,CACPRGERTDTQYF
TRBJ1-4,TRBD1,TRBV29-1,TGCAGCGTGTTCTTTAGGGACAGGGGGAATGAAAAACTGTTTTTT,CSVFFRDRGNEKLFF
TRBJ1-4,.,TRBV30,TGTGCCTGGAGTGTACAGGGTGGAGAAAAACTGTTTTTT,CAWSVQGGEKLFF
TRBJ1-2,.,TRBV6-5,TGTGCCAGCAGTTCCGGTTATGGCTACACCTTC,CASSSGYGYTF
TRBJ1-6,.,TRBV6-5,TGTGCCAGCAGTCAGACCGCTGGAGGTTCACCCCTACACTTT,CASSQTAGGSPLHF
TRBJ2-5,.,TRBV28,TGTGCCGCGGGGCGATTGGGCGGGTTTTACTTC,CAAGRLGGFYF
TRBJ2-2,TRBD2,TRBV6-5,TGTGCCAGCGCCAGGACTAGCGGGAGGGTCGGGGAGCTGTTTTTT,CASARTSGRVGELFF
TRBJ1-4,.,TRBV7-2,TGTGCCAGCAGTGAAGCTTCGTGTCTCCTAGTCGACAATGAAAAACTGTTTTTT,CASSEASCLLVDNEKLFF
TRBJ2-5,.,TRBV28,TGTGCCAGCAGTTTATTACCTCTCGGGCAGTACTTC,CASSLLPLGQYF
TRBJ2-2,.,TRBV7-9,TGTGCCAGCAGCTTAGGCCGGGGTGTCGGGGAGCTGTTTTTT,CASSLGRGVGELFF
TRBJ1-3,.,TRBV7-2,TGTGCCAGCAGCCCCAACTCTGGAAACACCATATATTTT,CASSPNSGNTIYF
TRBJ2-2,TRBD2,TRBV19,TGTGCCAGTACTGATAGCGGGAATCGGATCACCGGGGAGCTGTTTTTT,CASTDSGNRITGELFF
TRBJ2-7,TRBD1,TRBV27,TGTGCCAGCAGTTTGACAGGGAGCTACGAGCAGTACTTC,CASSLTGSYEQYF
TRBJ2-2,.,TRBV4-1,TGCGCCAGCAGCGGGACATTGAACACCGGGGAGCTGTTTTTT,CASSGTLNTGELFF
TRBJ1-1,TRBD1,TRBV30,TGTGCCTGGAACCAGGGTCAGGGGGTATCTGAAGCTTTCTTT,CAWNQGQGVSEAFF
TRBJ1-6,.,TRBV6-6,TGTGCCAGCAGCCCGGACGGACTTAATAATTCACCCCTCCACTTT,CASSPDGLNNSPLHF
TRBJ1-2,.,TRBV18,TGTGCCAGCTCTCCTAGCGTATATGGCTACACCTTC,CASSPSVYGYTF
TRBJ1-1,TRBD1,TRBV4-2,TGTGCCAGCAGCCAAGCGGGATGGAGGACAGGGGATTGGAGCACTGAAGCTTTCTTT,CASSQAGWRTGDWSTEAFF
TRBJ2-5,.,TRBV18,TGTGCCAGCTCACCCGGTATGGAAGAGACCCAGTACTTC,CASSPGMEETQYF
TRBJ1-2,.,TRBV28,TGTGCCAGCCTAATAGGGACGCGGGGTGGCTACACCTTC,CASLIGTRGGYTF
TRBJ1-5,TRBD1,TRBV28,TGTGCCAGCAGCCAAACAGGGGGCAGACAGCCCCAGCATTTT,CASSQTGGRQPQHF
TRBJ2-7,.,TRBV18,TGTGCCAGCTCACCCTGCGAGCAGTACTTC,CASSPCEQYF
TRBJ2-7,.,TRBV5-1,TGCGCCAGCAGCTTTTCGGGGGTCTACGAGCAGTACTTC,CASSFSGVYEQYF
TRBJ1-1,.,TRBV9,TGTGCCAGCAGCGCTCAGGGGTGGGACACTGAAGCTTTCTTT,CASSAQGWDTEAFF
TRBJ1-4,.,TRBV11-2,TGTGCCAGCAGCTTAGATCATGGGGGGGCTGGCGAAAAACTGTTTTTT,CASSLDHGGAGEKLFF
TRBJ2-4,.,TRBV13,TGTGCCAGCAGCTATACAGGGCGCGCGTCGGGAAACATTCAGTACTTC,CASSYTGRASGNIQYF
TRBJ2-1,TRBD2,TRBV5-4,TGTGCCAGCAGACTCGGACTAGCGGTCGCCAATGAGCAGTTCTTC,CASRLGLAVANEQFF
TRBJ2-3,.,TRBV9,TGTGCCAGCAGCCAAGGACAGAATGAGGCAGATACGCAGTATTTT,CASSQGQNEADTQYF
TRBJ2-7,TRBD2,TRBV11-2,TGTGCCAGCAGCCCGGGACTAGCGGGGGCCTACGAGCAGTACTTC,CASSPGLAGAYEQYF
TRBJ1-2,TRBD1,TRBV27,TGTGCCAGCGGAGTAGGACAGGGGCGATTATATGGCTACACCTTC,CASGVGQGRLYGYTF
TRBJ1-5,.,TRBV6-5,TGTGCCAGCAGTTACTCGGTAGGGGCAACCCAACCCCAGCATTTT,CASSYSVGATQPQHF
TRBJ1-3,TRBD1,TRBV29-1,TGCAGCGTACAGGGGCCGTCTGTATGGGACACCATATATTTT,CSVQGPSVWDTIYF
TRBJ1-5,.,TRBV6-1,TGTGCCAGCCGGCGGGACTCATTTCAGCCCCAGCATTTT,CASRRDSFQPQHF
TRBJ1-5,.,TRBV18,TGTGCCAGCTCACCCGGACAGAATCAGCCCCAGCATTTT,CASSPGQNQPQHF
TRBJ2-4,TRBD2,TRBV4-1,TGCGCCAGCAGTTTAGAGCGGGGAGCGGGGGACATTCAGTACTTC,CASSLERGAGDIQYF
TRBJ2-7,.,TRBV7-8,TGTGCCAGCAGCCCGGGGGACGAGCAGTACTTC,CASSPGDEQYF
TRBJ1-1,.,TRBV6-4,TGTGCCAGCAGCCCCCATTCTGAGGCGGGTGCTGGGGCTTTCTTT,CASSPHSEAGAGAFF
TRBJ1-2,.,TRBV7-9,TGTGCCAGCAGCTTAGGACAGGCTGGCTACACCTTC,CASSLGQAGYTF
TRBJ2-1,.,TRBV15,TGTGCCACCAGCCCTCCGGCGGATGAGCAGTTCTTC,CATSPPADEQFF
TRBJ1-1,TRBD1,TRBV4-2,TGTGCCAGCAGCCAGGGACAGGGGAACACTGAAGCTTTCTTT,CASSQGQGNTEAFF
TRBJ1-2,.,TRBV11-2,TGTGCCAGCAGCTTAGGTTCCCTGGAGCGTGGCTACACCTTC,CASSLGSLERGYTF
TRBJ2-4,.,TRBV6-5,TGTGCCAGCAGTCAAGAACTAGCCAAAAACATTCAGTACTTC,CASSQELAKNIQYF
TRBJ2-3,TRBD2,TRBV28,TGTGCCAGCACTCTAGCGGCCACAGATACGCAGTATTTT,CASTLAATDTQYF
TRBJ1-1,.,TRBV28,TGTGCCAGCAGTTTATACGCGGGCTTGAACACTGAAGCTTTCTTT,CASSLYAGLNTEAFF
TRBJ2-7,TRBD1,TRBV5-4,TGTGCCAGCAGCGCGTCAGGGGGCGTATACGAGCAGTACTTC,CASSASGGVYEQYF